These 9 T cell receptor beta chains were sequenced from one sample in a study of blood T cell repertoires in COVID-19. Generated by immunoSEQ multiplex PCR, the TCRdb table keeps only in-frame clones and is missing some. This sample has about 200,000 clones; nearly 90% occur once, and the top ten carry 20% to 25%. The sample consisted of peripheral blood. All receptors come from a man in his sixties with active or convalescent COVID-19.

This clone was detected once. The gene calls are TRBV4-2 and TRBJ1-2, with D possibly being TRBD1 (6 bases). Trimming stripped 0 bases from V and 7 bases from J, with 15 bases between. The CDR3 contains 15 residues. Germline CDR1 and CDR2: LGHNA and YNFKEQ. The DNA for the CDR3 is TGTGCCAGCAGCCAAGATGGAGGGGGGGCAGGTGGCTACACCTTC. Translating gives CASSQDGGGAGGYTF.

The rearrangement joins TRBV19 to TRBJ1-1, with TRBD1 as a possible D gene (5 bases). V gave up 7 bases and J gave up 0 bases, with 15 bases separating them. The germline V gene has CDR1 LNHDA and CDR2 SQIVND (reference sequence). This CDR3 is built from 15 residues. The CDR3, as DNA: TGTGCCAGTATTCTCTCAGGGAAAATGAACACTGAAGCTTTCTTT. Protein: CASILSGKMNTEAFF.

This clone was found once. The J gene is TRBJ2-1, the V gene TRBV2; 11 bases agree with TRBD2. With V trimmed by 5 bases and J by 5 bases, 5 bases remained unmatched. The CDR3 is 15 amino acids. Germline-derived CDR1 and CDR2 are SNHLY and FYNNEI. CDR3 DNA: TGTGCCAGCAGTTTACTAGCGGGGGCTAACAATGAGCAGTTCTTC. Protein sequence: CASSLLAGANNEQFF.

This chain links TRBV6-1 with TRBJ2-3; D is possibly TRBD1 (5 bases). Germline CDR1 MNHNS, CDR2 SASEGT. Trimming removed 2 bases at V and 0 bases at J, with 12 bases between. The CDR3 is made up of 16 amino acids. The CDR3 DNA reads TGTGCCAGCAGTGAAAGGACAACCGTCAGCACAGATACGCAGTATTTT. Its translation is CASSERTTVSTDTQYF.

This clone has just a few counts. V is TRBV15 and J is TRBJ1-5; 7 nucleotides align to TRBD1. Germline CDR1 LNHNV, CDR2 YYDKDF (reference sequence). This CDR3 has 15 residues. V lost 8 bases and J lost 3; bases outside the gene matches: 10. The CDR3 nucleotides are TGTGCCACCCGAGGGGGCAGGGAGGACAATCAGCCCCAGCATTTT. It codes for CATRGGREDNQPQHF. The full variable domain, completed using reference TRBV15 and TRBJ1-5, is DAMVIQNPRYQVTQFGKPVTLSCSQTLNHNVMYWYQQKSSQAPKLLFHYYDKDFNNEADTPDNFQSRRPNTSFCFLDIRSPGLGDTAMYLCATRGGREDNQPQHFGDGTRLSIL.

This chain joins TRBV7-2 and TRBJ2-1, with 9 nucleotides matching TRBD1. The CDR3 runs 18 residues. Trimming cost V 6 bases and J 8 bases; bases outside gene matches: 20. Germline CDR1 SGHTA, CDR2 FQGNSA. CDR3 loop: CASRISSETGGPSDEQFF. As DNA, the CDR3 is TGTGCCAGCAGAATCTCGTCCGAAACAGGGGGCCCCTCGGATGAGCAGTTCTTC.

The chain has TRBV14 and TRBJ2-5; a weak D match, TRBD1 (5 bases). Germline CDR1 SGHDN, CDR2 FVKESK. This CDR3 has 14 residues. The V and J ends lost 1 base and 2 bases respectively, with 8 bases between them. In DNA form, the CDR3 reads TGTGCCAGCAGCCAAGGACAGATACAAGAGACCCAGTACTTC. This translates into CASSQGQIQETQYF. Full variable domain (missing parts from reference TRBV14 and TRBJ2-5): EAGVTQFPSHSVIEKGQTVTLRCDPISGHDNLYWYRRVMGKEIKFLLHFVKESKQDESGMPNNRFLAERTGGTYSTLKVQPAELEDSGVYFCASSQGQIQETQYFGPGTRLLVL.

This chain joins TRBV7-9 and TRBJ1-6; TRBD1 matches 10 bases. CDR3 length equals 15 residues. Germline CDR1 SEHNR, CDR2 FQNEAQ (reference sequence). Trimming at V came to 4 bases and at J to 10 bases, leaving 7 bases not matched to a gene. The CDR3: CASSSSGTGVSPLHF. In nucleotides, the CDR3 is TGTGCCAGCAGCTCTTCCGGGACAGGGGTCTCACCCCTCCACTTT.

CDR3 region: CASSQGASGQETQYF. In nucleotides, the CDR3 is TGTGCCAGCAGCCAAGGGGCTAGCGGACAAGAGACCCAGTACTTC. This chain uses TRBV4-2 with TRBJ2-5, with 7 positions matching TRBD2. The J segment lost 2 bases and the V segment lost 1 base, leaving 4 bases of the junction unmatched. CDR1 is LGHNA and CDR2 is YNFKEQ in the germline V gene. This CDR3 has 15 amino acids.